This T cell receptor (beta chain) was recovered during a study of blood T cell repertoires in COVID-19 (dated by TCRdb to between 2020 and 2021). Some background on the complete study: Collaborator samples came from the United States, Italy and Spain and covered acute and convalescent phases of COVID-19. The material from the prospective study consisted of cDNA or gDNA derived from T cells, B-cell-depleted T cells, or PBMCs. Deeply sampled blood TCRbeta repertoires from subjects exposed to, actively infected with, or recovered from COVID-19 were included in the dataset. The repertoires were released in a freely available public database meant as a resource for research on the immune response to SARS-CoV-2. Samples were obtained from the ongoing ImmuneRACE study (first 160 participants) and from 1,254 subjects provided by 6 global collaborators. The sample metadata nearly always contained a de-identified subject ID, COVID-19 status, age in years and sex. Where available, HLA class I and class II types were taken from metadata supplied by the sample provider and were not determined by assay-based typing. Broader findings and caveats from the paper: Clinical and demographic metadata were provided uncurated, with the amount varying by source and participant.

Points on this clone: Its antigen is not yet known. Base quality data are lacking; no much larger clone is found one base away.

TCRbeta CDR3 regions were amplified from genomic DNA using the immunoSEQ Assay, a bias-controlled multiplex PCR. Per the source publication's procedure: The number of nucleated cells in each sample was estimated by amplification of reference gene primers within the assay. Sequence reads were collapsed and filtered to measure the absolute abundance of every unique TCRbeta CDR3 rearrangement. For each sample, productive Simpson clonality was calculated as the square root of Simpson's diversity index across productive rearrangements. As stored in TCRdb, this immuneACCESS dataset retains in-frame rearrangements with V and J assigned. A fraction of the clones does not appear; measured against another copy, unresolved V genes explain less than half of the discrepancy, and the remainder lacks a known reason. V, J and clone size reflect that table, while D and trimming were determined from the DNA. The sample table lists around 190,000 clones, roughly 88% of them with a count of one. The ten most abundant clones make up around 5% of the sample.

In the prospective study, participants were roughly 18 to 95 years old, resided in fewer than 25 geographic areas of the United States, and were enrolled through a virtual design. To assign participants to cohorts, the prospective study relied on clinical history that participants themselves reported in a screening survey and a study questionnaire. Each participant in the prospective study had whole blood, serum and a nasopharyngeal or oropharyngeal swab collected by mobile phlebotomists. Prospective study participants could optionally give additional blood draws and questionnaires over an approximately 2-month period. Before DNA extraction, blood samples from the prospective study were shipped at room temperature or frozen. According to the germline V gene, CDR1 reads SGHAT and CDR2 reads FQNNGV. The CDR3 numbers 13 residues from cysteine through phenylalanine. CDR3 DNA only is kept here, 39 bases in frame from base 1. V lost 5 bases and J lost 8 bases; the stretch between them is 13 bases long.

This TCR was recovered from a middle-aged man with acute COVID-19. This receptor chain uses TRBV11-2 and TRBJ2-1; the D gene assignment is ambiguous. Specimen: PBMCs or T cells enriched from blood (not recorded which). In nucleotides, the sequence is TGTGCCAGCAGCCAACCGATCAGCGATGAGCAGTTCTTC. This yields the protein CASSQPISDEQFF.